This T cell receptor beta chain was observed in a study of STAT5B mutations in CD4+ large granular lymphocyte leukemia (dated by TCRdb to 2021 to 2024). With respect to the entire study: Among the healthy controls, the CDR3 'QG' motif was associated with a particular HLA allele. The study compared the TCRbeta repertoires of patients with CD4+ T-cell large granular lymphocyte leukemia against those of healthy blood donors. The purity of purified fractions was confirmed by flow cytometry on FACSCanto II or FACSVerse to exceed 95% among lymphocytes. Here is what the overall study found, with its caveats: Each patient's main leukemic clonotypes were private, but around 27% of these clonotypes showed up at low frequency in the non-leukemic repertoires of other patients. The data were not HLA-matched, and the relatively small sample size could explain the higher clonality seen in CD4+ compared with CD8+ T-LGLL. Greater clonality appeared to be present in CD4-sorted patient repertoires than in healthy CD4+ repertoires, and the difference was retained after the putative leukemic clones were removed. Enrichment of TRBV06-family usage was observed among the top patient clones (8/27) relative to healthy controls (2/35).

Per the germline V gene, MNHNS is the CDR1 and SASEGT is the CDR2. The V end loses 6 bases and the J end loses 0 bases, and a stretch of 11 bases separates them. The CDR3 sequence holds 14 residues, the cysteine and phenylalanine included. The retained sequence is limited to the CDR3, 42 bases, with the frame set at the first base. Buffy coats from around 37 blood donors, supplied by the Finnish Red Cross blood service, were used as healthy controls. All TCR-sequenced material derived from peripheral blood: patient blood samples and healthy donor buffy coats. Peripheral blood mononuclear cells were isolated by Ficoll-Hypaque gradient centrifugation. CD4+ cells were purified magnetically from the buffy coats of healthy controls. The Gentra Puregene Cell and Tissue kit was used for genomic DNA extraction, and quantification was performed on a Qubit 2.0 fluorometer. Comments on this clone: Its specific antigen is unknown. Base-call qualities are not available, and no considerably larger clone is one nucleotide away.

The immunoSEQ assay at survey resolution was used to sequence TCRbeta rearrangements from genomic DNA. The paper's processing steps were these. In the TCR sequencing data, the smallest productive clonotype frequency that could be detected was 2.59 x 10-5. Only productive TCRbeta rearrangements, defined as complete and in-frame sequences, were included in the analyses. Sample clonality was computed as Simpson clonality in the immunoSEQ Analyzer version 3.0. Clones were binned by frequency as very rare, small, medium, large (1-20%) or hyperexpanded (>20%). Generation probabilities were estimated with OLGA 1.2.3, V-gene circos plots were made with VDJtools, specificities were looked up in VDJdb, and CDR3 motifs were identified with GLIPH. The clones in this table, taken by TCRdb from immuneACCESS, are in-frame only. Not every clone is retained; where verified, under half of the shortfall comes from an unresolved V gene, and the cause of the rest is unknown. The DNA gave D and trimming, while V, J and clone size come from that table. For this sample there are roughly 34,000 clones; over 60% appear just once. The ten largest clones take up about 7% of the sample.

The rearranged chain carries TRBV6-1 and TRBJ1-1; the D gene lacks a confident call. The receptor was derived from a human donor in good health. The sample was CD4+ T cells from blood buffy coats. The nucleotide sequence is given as TGTGCCAGCAGCCTTTCAACACTGAACACTGAAGCTTTCTTT. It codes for CASSLSTLNTEAFF.